This TCR beta chain was identified during a study of T cells in localized non-small cell lung cancer. Overall study results and limits: Across samples, adjacent lung featured a median approximately 56 of the top 100 tumor clones.

Measured with immunoSEQ multiplex PCR; TCRdb has only the in-frame clones, and not every one. The sample shows 24,000 or so clones, approximately 89% of them seen only once. To note about this clone: Its matching antigen is unknown.

Germline lookup yields CDR1 SGHNT and CDR2 YENEEA. Trimming took 3 bases from V and 3 from J, leaving 8 bases between them. The CDR3 runs to 13 residues. J is TRBJ1-1 and V is TRBV11-3; weak D call: TRBD1 (5 bases). The sample in question was peripheral blood mononuclear cells, obtained before any cancer treatment. This TCR was recovered from a woman aged 40-69 years with stage III lung adenocarcinoma. As DNA, the CDR3 is TGTGCCAGCAGCTTCGGCAGGGACACTGAAGCTTTCTTT. The encoded protein is CASSFGRDTEAFF.